This record covers a single T cell receptor (beta chain). It was with random hexamers that 0.5 to 1 ug RNA was reverse transcribed. Using its own MiXCR run on the immunoSEQ multiplex PCR reads, TCRdb lists one record per CDR3 protein. The data contain approximately 180,000 distinct CDR3 sequences, 90% to 95% of them singletons. This record belongs to a study of CD8 T cells in Susac syndrome. Study at large: Susac syndrome patients were untreated, on corticosteroids with some adding intravenous immunoglobulin, or on intravenous immunoglobulin only.

TEMRA cells were FACS-enriched, unlike CD8+ and CD4+ T cells, which were negatively isolated. V was clipped by 5 bases and J by 4 bases, with 12 bases between them. In germline, CDR1 is LGHDT, CDR2 YNNKEL (reference sequence). The CDR3 contains 14 residues. Sequenced: CD4+ T cells from PBMCs. V is TRBV3-1 and J is TRBJ2-1, with D perhaps given as TRBD1 or TRBD2 (5 bases each). This receptor was taken from a human donor with Susac syndrome. CDR3 sequence reads: CASSYRDPYNEQFF. The CDR3 region has the DNA TGTGCCAGCAGCTACCGGGACCCTTACAATGAGCAGTTCTTC.